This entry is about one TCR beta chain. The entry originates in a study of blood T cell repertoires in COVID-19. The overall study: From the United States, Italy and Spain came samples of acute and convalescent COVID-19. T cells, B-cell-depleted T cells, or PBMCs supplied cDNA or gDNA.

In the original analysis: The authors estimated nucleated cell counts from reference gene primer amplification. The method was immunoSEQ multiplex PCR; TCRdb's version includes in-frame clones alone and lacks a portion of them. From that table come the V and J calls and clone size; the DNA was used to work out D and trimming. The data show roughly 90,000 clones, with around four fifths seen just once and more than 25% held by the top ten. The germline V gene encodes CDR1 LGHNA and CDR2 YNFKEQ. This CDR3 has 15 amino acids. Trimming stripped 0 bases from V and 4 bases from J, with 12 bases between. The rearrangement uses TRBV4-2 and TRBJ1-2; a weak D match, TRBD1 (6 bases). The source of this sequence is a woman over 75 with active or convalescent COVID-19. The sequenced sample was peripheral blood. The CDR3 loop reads CASSQEGANPYGYTF. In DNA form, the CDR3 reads TGTGCCAGCAGCCAAGAGGGGGCGAACCCCTATGGCTACACCTTC.